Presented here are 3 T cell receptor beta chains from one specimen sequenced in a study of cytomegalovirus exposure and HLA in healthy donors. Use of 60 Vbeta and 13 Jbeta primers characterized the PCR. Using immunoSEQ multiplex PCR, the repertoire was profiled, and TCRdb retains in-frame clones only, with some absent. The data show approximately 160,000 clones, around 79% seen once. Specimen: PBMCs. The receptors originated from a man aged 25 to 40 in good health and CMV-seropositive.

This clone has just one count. The CDR3 DNA reads TGTGCCATCAGGAACAGCTCCTATAATTCACCCCTCCACTTT. It yields the protein CAIRNSSYNSPLHF. The V gene is TRBV10-3, the J gene TRBJ1-6; D remains ambiguous. This CDR3 contains 14 residues. Trimming removed 6 bases from V and 0 bases from J, with 6 bases in between. Germline-derived CDR1 and CDR2 are ENHRY and SYGVKD.

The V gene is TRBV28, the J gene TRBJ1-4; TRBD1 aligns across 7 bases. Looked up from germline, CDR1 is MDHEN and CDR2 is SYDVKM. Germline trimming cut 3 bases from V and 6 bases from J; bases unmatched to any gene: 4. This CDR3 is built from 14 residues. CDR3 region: CASSLTGLYEKLFF. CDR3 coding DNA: TGTGCCAGCAGTTTGACAGGGCTTTATGAAAAACTGTTTTTT. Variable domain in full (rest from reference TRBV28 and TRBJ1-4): DVKVTQSSRYLVKRTGEKVFLECVQDMDHENMFWYRQDPGLGLRLIYFSYDVKMKEKGDIPEGYSVSREKKERFSLILESASTNQTSMYLCASSLTGLYEKLFFGSGTQLSVL.

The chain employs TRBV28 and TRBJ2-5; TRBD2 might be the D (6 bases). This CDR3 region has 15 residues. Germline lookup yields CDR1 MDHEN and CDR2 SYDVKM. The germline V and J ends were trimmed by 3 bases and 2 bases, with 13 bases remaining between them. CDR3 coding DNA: TGTGCCAGCAGTTTCCGGACGGCGGGACAAGAGACCCAGTACTTC. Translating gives CASSFRTAGQETQYF.